This T cell receptor (beta chain) emerged from a study of human T cells and chemical hapten exposure. Across the study: DPC at 2% was the sensitizing agent, placed on roughly 2 cm by roughly 2 cm of upper inner arm skin. Regarding the study as a whole: After DPC sensitization, TCRs above 1 in 1000 frequency showed no change.

The CDR3 totals 14 residues. With 1 base removed from V and 2 bases from J, the gap between germline ends came to 8 bases. Germline V lookup: CDR1 MGHRA, CDR2 YSYEKL. Library preparation tagged each individual cDNA molecule with a unique molecular identifier. In the original processing: Per-sample TCR counts ranged from 23,224 to 690,600, median 95,638. TCRdb reanalysed the RACE reads using MiXCR and keeps one entry per CDR3 protein. TCRdb, not the original authors, processed these V and J calls. The data hold 360,000 or so distinct CDR3 sequences, with 6% to 7% observed a single time. Time point here: patch test 2, 6 weeks after DPC sensitization. Treatment indicated: therapeutic diphenylcyclopropenone sensitization with weekly scalp DPC. As regards this clonotype: Its antigen is not known.

This sequence was found in a woman between 18 and 29 years old with alopecia areata. Some clones in this sample may be carry-over from other donors' samples. The rearrangement uses TRBV4-1 and TRBJ2-5; no firm D call. Here the sequenced sample was whole blood, taken in connection with sensitization to the hapten diphenylcyclopropenone (DPC). The CDR3 sequence is CASSQAARQETQYF. CDR3 in DNA: TGCGCCAGCAGCCAAGCCGCCCGACAAGAGACCCAGTACTTC.